This is a list of T cell receptor beta chains from one sample in a study of T cells in Graves' hyperthyroidism and ophthalmopathy. TCRdb analysed the multiplex PCR reads with MiXCR anew, one entry per CDR3 protein. Among 550,000 to 600,000 distinct CDR3 sequences, more than 45% were seen once, and the ten largest hold about 20%. Sequences were obtained from peripheral blood or thyroid tissue (not recorded which). The receptors here all came from an adult woman with Graves' disease, either hyperthyroidism or ophthalmopathy (not recorded which). Both conserved end residues are part of each CDR3. Fields, in order: clone size, J gene, V gene, D gene, CDR3 DNA, CDR3 protein. D genes are given only for firm matches. A row's size may be missing; if present it is once, few, many or a size class.

size: -
J: TRBJ1-1
V: TRBV3-1
D: -
DNA: TGTGCCAGCAGCCAAGGCTTCGGGGTGATTAGCACTGAAGCTTTCTTT
CDR3: CASSQGFGVISTEAFF

size: many
J: TRBJ2-5
V: TRBV5-5
D: -
DNA: TGTGCCAGCAGCTTCGAATCTCCGTTAGAGACCCAGTACTTC
CDR3: CASSFESPLETQYF

size: -
J: TRBJ1-2
V: TRBV7-8
D: TRBD1
DNA: TGTGCCAGCAGCTCAGGACAGGGGGGGGACTACACCTTC
CDR3: CASSSGQGGDYTF

size: -
J: TRBJ1-1
V: TRBV2
D: -
DNA: TGTGCCAGCAGTTGGGGCCAGGACGAAGCTTTCTTT
CDR3: CASSWGQDEAFF

size: -
J: TRBJ1-2
V: TRBV24-1
D: TRBD1
DNA: TGTGCCACCAGTGATTCACGGACAGGGGTTGGCTACACCTTC
CDR3: CATSDSRTGVGYTF

size: -
J: TRBJ1-2
V: TRBV7-2
D: TRBD1
DNA: TGTGCCAGCAGGTTGGACAGGGGGTATGGCTACACCTTC
CDR3: CASRLDRGYGYTF

size: many
J: TRBJ1-6
V: TRBV25-1
D: -
DNA: TGTGCCAGCAGTGAATTCTTGGGCGGCTCACCCCTCCACTTT
CDR3: CASSEFLGGSPLHF

size: many
J: TRBJ1-2
V: TRBV15
D: -
DNA: TGTGCCACCAGCTTCCCGGGGAGGGCTGGCTACACCTTC
CDR3: CATSFPGRAGYTF

size: many
J: TRBJ2-5
V: TRBV10-3
D: TRBD2
DNA: TGTGCCATCCGGGCGGGAGATCGCGGAGAGACCCAGTACTTC
CDR3: CAIRAGDRGETQYF

size: few
J: TRBJ1-1
V: TRBV28
D: -
DNA: TGTGCCATCAGTGAGGTGGAATCCACTGAAGCTTTCTTT
CDR3: CAISEVESTEAFF

size: many
J: TRBJ2-7
V: TRBV5-1
D: TRBD2
DNA: TGCGCCAGCAGCTTGAGCACTAGCGGGACGTACGAGCAGTACTTC
CDR3: CASSLSTSGTYEQYF

size: -
J: TRBJ1-1
V: TRBV10-3
D: -
DNA: TGTGCCACCTCCGTGATGGACGGGAACACTGAAGCTTTCTTT
CDR3: CATSVMDGNTEAFF

size: -
J: TRBJ2-1
V: TRBV7-2
D: TRBD2
DNA: TGTGCCAGCAGCTTTAGCGGGAGAGGGGGGGGTGAGCAGTTCTTC
CDR3: CASSFSGRGGGEQFF

size: -
J: TRBJ1-2
V: TRBV29-1
D: -
DNA: TGCAGTTTTAACATGGGGGACGGCTACACCTTC
CDR3: CSFNMGDGYTF

size: many
J: TRBJ1-1
V: TRBV5-1
D: TRBD1
DNA: TGCGCCAGCAGTGGACAGGGCCTGGGGGAGGAAGCTTTCTTT
CDR3: CASSGQGLGEEAFF

size: -
J: TRBJ2-5
V: TRBV25-1
D: TRBD1
DNA: TGTGCCAGCAGGGAGTCGACAGGGATCCGGGAGACCCAGTACTTC
CDR3: CASRESTGIRETQYF

size: -
J: TRBJ2-2
V: TRBV5-1
D: -
DNA: TGCGCCAGCAGCTTGGGCCAGACCTCTGGGGAGCTGTTTTTT
CDR3: CASSLGQTSGELFF

size: -
J: TRBJ2-5
V: TRBV20-1
D: TRBD1
DNA: TGCAGTGCCCTCGGGACAGGGGGCCGAGAAAAACTGTACTTC
CDR3: CSALGTGGREKLYF

size: -
J: TRBJ1-3
V: TRBV2
D: -
DNA: TGTGCCAGCAGACGCCCCTCTGGAAACACCATATATTTT
CDR3: CASRRPSGNTIYF

size: -
J: TRBJ1-5
V: TRBV14
D: TRBD1
DNA: TGTGCCAGCACCACGGACAGGCAACGCGAAAAGTTTAGCAATCAGCCCCAGCATTTT
CDR3: CASTTDRQREKFSNQPQHF

size: once
J: TRBJ2-6
V: TRBV19
D: -
DNA: TGTGCCAGTAGTATAGCGGGAGCTGGGGCCAACGTCCTGACTTTC
CDR3: CASSIAGAGANVLTF

size: -
J: TRBJ1-4
V: TRBV7-2
D: TRBD1
DNA: TGTGCCAGCAGCTTGGGACAGGGTCAAAGAAAACTGTTTTTT
CDR3: CASSLGQGQRKLFF

size: few
J: TRBJ1-1
V: TRBV10-3
D: TRBD1
DNA: TGTGCCGTCTTACCCGGGACAGGGAACACTGAAGCTTTCTTT
CDR3: CAVLPGTGNTEAFF

size: few
J: TRBJ1-5
V: TRBV2
D: -
DNA: TGTGCCATTTCCGAGAGTCACCGCCAGCAGCCCCAGCATTTT
CDR3: CAISESHRQQPQHF

size: -
J: TRBJ2-5
V: TRBV5-1
D: TRBD1
DNA: TGCGCCAGCAGCTTCACAGGGGACGTCCAAGAGACCCAGTACTTC
CDR3: CASSFTGDVQETQYF

size: many
J: TRBJ2-5
V: TRBV4-1
D: TRBD2
DNA: TGCGCCAGCAGCCACCAAGCGGGAGGCACCCGGCAGACCCAGTACTTC
CDR3: CASSHQAGGTRQTQYF

size: many
J: TRBJ2-2
V: TRBV6-1
D: -
DNA: TGTGCCAGCAGTGTAACAGAGGGATATTTCACCGGGGAGCTGTTTTTT
CDR3: CASSVTEGYFTGELFF

size: few
J: TRBJ1-1
V: TRBV15
D: -
DNA: TGTGCCACCAGCACAAACAGGGTAGTTACTGAAGCTTTCTTT
CDR3: CATSTNRVVTEAFF

size: many
J: TRBJ2-7
V: TRBV15
D: TRBD1
DNA: TGTGCCACCAGCAGAGGGGACAGGACCTACGAGCAGTACTTC
CDR3: CATSRGDRTYEQYF

size: -
J: TRBJ1-6
V: TRBV19
D: -
DNA: TGTGCCAGTATTATCCAAGAATCTTATAATTCACCCCTCCACTTT
CDR3: CASIIQESYNSPLHF

size: -
J: TRBJ2-5
V: TRBV20-1
D: -
DNA: TGCAGTGCTAGGGGGGCAGGATTTGGGACCCAGTACTTC
CDR3: CSARGAGFGTQYF

size: -
J: TRBJ2-7
V: TRBV20-1
D: TRBD2
DNA: TGCAGTGGGACGGGACTAGCGGATATCTACGAGCAGTACTTC
CDR3: CSGTGLADIYEQYF

size: -
J: TRBJ2-5
V: TRBV6-5
D: -
DNA: TGTGCCAGCAGCCCAGGGAGTGTGGAGACCCAGTACTTC
CDR3: CASSPGSVETQYF

size: -
J: TRBJ1-1
V: TRBV7-9
D: -
DNA: TGTGCCAGCAGCTTCGGAGCGGGGGCTACTGAAGCTTTCTTT
CDR3: CASSFGAGATEAFF

size: -
J: TRBJ1-1
V: TRBV9
D: -
DNA: TGTGCCAGCAGCGTAGGCATGTTAGGAGTGAACACTGAAGCTTTCTTT
CDR3: CASSVGMLGVNTEAFF

size: -
J: TRBJ1-1
V: TRBV10-3
D: -
DNA: TGTGCCATCAGTGACAGACTTATGCTACAGGGCGATGAAGCTTTCTTT
CDR3: CAISDRLMLQGDEAFF

size: -
J: TRBJ2-7
V: TRBV25-1
D: -
DNA: TGTGCCAGCAGTGAGACAGAGACGGACTCCCACGAGCAGTACTTC
CDR3: CASSETETDSHEQYF

size: few
J: TRBJ2-2
V: TRBV18
D: -
DNA: TGTGCCAGCTCACCGTCCTTGGCGGATTACACCGGGGAGCTGTTTTTT
CDR3: CASSPSLADYTGELFF